This T cell receptor (beta chain) was profiled in a study of cytomegalovirus exposure and HLA in healthy donors. Healthy bone marrow donors made up the donor group. Study findings and constraints: Roughly uniform depth of sequencing across donors was assumed in presence/absence analyses. Most TCR sequences showed up rarely, but some public TCRs showed up in many donors.

The study ran its PCR with 60 Vbeta and 13 Jbeta primers. Using immunoSEQ multiplex PCR, the repertoire was profiled, and TCRdb retains in-frame clones only, with some absent. This table holds 150,000 to 200,000 clones, about four fifths found once. In regard to this clone: Its antigen is still unknown.

Specimen: PBMCs. This receptor was obtained from a man between 18 and 29 years old in good health and CMV-seronegative.

CDR3: CASSPRTVAGYTF. As DNA, the CDR3 is TGTGCCAGCAGTCCGAGGACAGTTGCTGGCTACACCTTC. This rearrangement joins TRBV27 to TRBJ1-2; weak D call: TRBD1 (6 bases). The V end lost 5 bases, the J end lost 7 bases, and 14 bases lay between the germline ends. Germline assignment: CDR1 MNHEY and CDR2 SMNVEV (reference sequence). The CDR3 has 13 residues.